Following are 10 T cell receptor beta chains from one sample sequenced in a study of beta chain features in type 1 diabetes (dated by TCRdb to 2016 to 2019). Library preparation used the immunoSEQ multiplex PCR assay. The High Capacity cDNA Reverse Transcription Kit was used to reverse transcribe all of the isolated RNA, meaning that expressed TCRB transcripts were what got sequenced. TCRdb limited this immuneACCESS table to in-frame rearrangements with V and J called. A share of clones is missing; checked studies link under half to unresolved V genes, and the rest is unexplained. The sample yields roughly 300,000 clones; around 15% were counted once. The ten most abundant clones make up over 5.5% of the sample. Input material: central memory CD4+ T cells from blood. Every receptor here comes from a man younger than 45 in good health.

V is TRBV7-2 and J is TRBJ2-1; 8 nucleotides agree with TRBD1. This CDR3 region has 15 residues. The germline V gene encodes CDR1 SGHTA and CDR2 FQGNSA. Trimming removed 0 bases from V and 6 bases from J; junction bases left unmatched: 4. The CDR3 coding sequence is TGTGCCAGCAGCTTAGCGGTAGGACAGGGCAATGAGCAGTTCTTC. Translating gives CASSLAVGQGNEQFF.

The table lists this clone with a few counts. The rearrangement uses TRBV7-2 and TRBJ2-5, with a weak D call TRBD1 (7 bases). V gave up 2 bases and J gave up 4 bases, with 17 bases separating them. This CDR3 is built from 16 residues. Germline V gene lookup returns CDR1 SGHTA and CDR2 FQGNSA. CDR3 in DNA: TGTGCCAGCAGCTTAATCCAGGGGGGTTTAGGAGAGACCCAGTACTTC. This encodes CASSLIQGGLGETQYF.

J is TRBJ2-5 and V is TRBV5-4; tentatively, D is TRBD1 or TRBD2 (5 bases each). Germline V gives CDR1 SGHNT, CDR2 YYREEE (reference sequence). Trimming stripped 3 bases from V and 7 bases from J, with 10 bases between. The CDR3 runs 12 residues. The CDR3 sequence is CASSWDRGTQYF. In DNA form, the CDR3 reads TGTGCCAGCAGCTGGGACCGTGGGACCCAGTACTTC. The full variable domain, completed using reference TRBV5-4 and TRBJ2-5, is ETGVTQSPTHLIKTRGQQVTLRCSSQSGHNTVSWYQQALGQGPQFIFQYYREEENGRGNFPPRFSGLQFPNYSSELNVNALELDDSALYLCASSWDRGTQYFGPGTRLLVL.

This clone was found a few times. The rearrangement links TRBV5-1 to TRBJ2-5; no reliable D call. The germline gives CDR1 SGHRS, CDR2 YFSETQ. V shed 1 base and J shed 5 bases, with 15 bases lying between them. The CDR3 sequence is 15 residues long. This CDR3 is CASSLFSPLTETQYF. The CDR3 DNA follows: TGCGCCAGCAGCTTGTTTAGTCCACTTACGGAGACCCAGTACTTC.

In this sample, this clone turned up a few times. The chain uses TRBV5-1 and TRBJ2-5; 13 bases match TRBD2. CDR1 SGHRS and CDR2 YFSETQ come from the germline V gene. The ends lost 4 bases at V and 7 bases at J; junction bases unmatched: 13. The CDR3 spans 17 residues. CDR3 DNA: TGCGCCAGCAGCCCGACTAGCGGGAGGACCTCCGGTGGGACCCAGTACTTC. Translated: CASSPTSGRTSGGTQYF.

This clone was recorded at least ten times. V is TRBV5-4 and J is TRBJ2-3, with D perhaps matching TRBD2 (6 bases). The CDR3 is made up of 13 amino acids. Germline V lookup: CDR1 SGHNT, CDR2 YYREEE (reference sequence). The V gene lost 4 bases and the J gene lost 11 bases, with 17 bases spanning the gap. The CDR3 loop reads CASSPIGTLRQYF. The CDR3 DNA sequence: TGTGCCAGCAGCCCGATCGGGACTTTACGGCAGTATTTT.

This clone came up many times. The rearrangement joins TRBV5-1 to TRBJ2-1, with TRBD2 matching over 7 bases. Per germline, CDR1 SGHRS and CDR2 YFSETQ. The V and J ends lost 3 bases and 3 bases, in that order; junction bases with no gene match: 6. There are 15 residues in the CDR3. The CDR3 bases are TGCGCCAGCAGCTCTGGACTAGTAGTCTACAATGAGCAGTTCTTC. It specifies CASSSGLVVYNEQFF.

V usage is TRBV2 and J usage is TRBJ1-2; D is undetermined. Trimming shortened V by 4 bases and J by 3 bases, and 6 bases separated the two germline ends. CDR3 length: 12 residues. From germline, CDR1 is SNHLY and CDR2 FYNNEI. As DNA, the CDR3 is TGTGCCAGCAGTGTAACTGACTATGGCTACACCTTC. Its translation is CASSVTDYGYTF.

This clone has just a few counts. Other DNA variants within this sample encode the same CDR3. This chain joins TRBV9 and TRBJ2-3; 8 bases match TRBD1. CDR1 SGDLS and CDR2 YYNGEE come from the germline V gene. The CDR3 totals 14 residues. V lost 3 bases, J lost 3 bases, and 3 bases stayed unmatched. The CDR3 spells CASSGGQGTDTQYF. DNA for the CDR3: TGTGCCAGCAGCGGCGGACAGGGAACAGATACGCAGTATTTT.

The gene calls are TRBV7-2 and TRBJ2-5; tentatively, D is TRBD2 (6 bases). This CDR3 is 15 amino acids long. Trimming removed 3 bases from V and 5 bases from J, with 16 bases in between. Germline lookup yields CDR1 SGHTA and CDR2 FQGNSA. CDR3 region: CASSFGGDGLETQYF. Written as DNA, the CDR3 is TGTGCCAGCAGCTTCGGAGGGGACGGATTGGAGACCCAGTACTTC.